These 8 T cell receptor beta chains were all obtained from the same sample, sequenced in a study of shared clonotypes between healthy human individuals. TCRdb keeps only in-frame clones here, not all; method: immunoSEQ multiplex PCR. The table has some 2,500,000 clones, approximately 93% seen once; the top ten hold around 0.4%. The sequenced sample consisted of naive CD4+ T cells from PBMCs. Stated subset: CD45RA+ positively selected. All receptors come from a young man in good health. Some clones in this sample may be carry-over from other donors' samples.

V is TRBV9 and J is TRBJ2-1; D not certain. The CDR3 is 11 residues long. Germline CDR1 reads SGDLS; CDR2 reads YYNGEE. V gave up 4 bases and J gave up 8 bases, with 7 bases separating them. CDR3 nucleotide sequence: TGTGCCAGCAGCTACAAGGATGAGCAGTTCTTC. It yields the protein CASSYKDEQFF. The full variable domain, its missing parts supplied by reference TRBV9 and TRBJ2-1, is DSGVTQTPKHLITATGQRVTLRCSPRSGDLSVYWYQQSLDQGLQFLIQYYNGEERAKGNILERFSAQQFPDLHSELNLSSLELGDSALYFCASSYKDEQFFGPGTRLTVL.

The chain couples TRBV6-1 to TRBJ2-4, with D possibly TRBD2 on 5 matching bases. The CDR3 consists of 15 residues. Deletions cut 8 bases from V and 0 bases from J, with 14 bases between. Germline CDR1 MNHNS, CDR2 SASEGT. The CDR3: CASRPGSLAKNIQYF. For the CDR3, the DNA is TGTGCCAGCCGGCCGGGGAGTTTAGCCAAAAACATTCAGTACTTC.

This rearrangement joins TRBV4-1 to TRBJ1-2, with D possibly matching TRBD1 (5 bases). V was cut by 6 bases and J by 0 bases, with 20 bases left in between. The CDR3 has 17 amino acids. The germline V gene encodes CDR1 MGHRA and CDR2 YSYEKL. CDR3 amino acids: CASRAPGTSRPNYGYTF. The CDR3 nucleotides are TGCGCCAGCAGGGCCCCCGGGACCTCAAGACCTAACTATGGCTACACCTTC.

The rearrangement links TRBV19 to TRBJ1-1; TRBD1 is a possible D gene (6 bases). The V end was cut by 7 bases, the J end by 0 bases, with 18 bases between. This CDR3 is built from 16 residues. Germline V gene lookup returns CDR1 LNHDA and CDR2 SQIVND (reference sequence). This CDR3 is CASTSRGRGMNTEAFF. CDR3 nucleotide sequence: TGTGCCAGTACCTCCCGGGGCAGGGGCATGAACACTGAAGCTTTCTTT.

The table lists this clone with a count of one. The genes are TRBV6-5 and TRBJ2-7; D may be TRBD2 (6 bases). CDR3 length: 13 amino acids. Trimming shortened V by 6 bases and J by 3 bases, and 12 bases separated the two germline ends. Per germline, CDR1 MNHEY and CDR2 SVGAGI. CDR3 DNA sequence: TGTGCCAGCAGGCTACTGACTAGCTACGAGCAGTACTTC. Translation: CASRLLTSYEQYF.

This chain joins TRBV28 and TRBJ1-1; 8 bases fit TRBD1. CDR1 MDHEN and CDR2 SYDVKM come from the germline V gene. With 5 bases clipped from V and 6 bases from J, the junction kept 17 bases outside the gene matches. This CDR3 has 17 residues. This CDR3 reads CASSHTAQTGGSAEAFF. The CDR3 DNA reads TGTGCCAGCAGTCATACAGCGCAAACAGGGGGATCCGCTGAAGCTTTCTTT.

This sequence joins TRBV13 and TRBJ2-1, with TRBD2 matching over 8 bases. The germline CDR1 and CDR2 sequences are PRHDT and FYEKMQ (reference sequence). The J segment lost 3 bases and the V segment lost 1 base, leaving 2 bases of the junction unmatched. The CDR3 is 15 residues long. The CDR3 here is CASSLAGGSYNEQFF. In DNA, the CDR3 is TGTGCCAGCAGCTTAGCGGGAGGGAGCTACAATGAGCAGTTCTTC.

This chain connects TRBV6-1 to TRBJ1-2; D gene ambiguous. CDR1 and CDR2 from the germline V gene are MNHNS and SASEGT. This CDR3 contains 12 residues. V was cut by 4 bases and J by 5 bases, with 8 bases left in between. CDR3 region: CASSAFVYGYTF. CDR3 DNA sequence: TGTGCCAGCAGTGCCTTTGTATATGGCTACACCTTC.